A selection of T cell receptor beta chains follows, all from one sample in a study of beta chain features in type 1 diabetes. Method: immunoSEQ multiplex PCR; TCRdb's copy keeps in-frame clones and lacks some. The sample includes some 350,000 clones, roughly a tenth of them seen just once. Source material: central memory CD4+ T cells from blood. The origin of the receptors is a man aged 25 to 40 with type 1 diabetes. Each CDR3 is given with its conserved first and last residue. Fields, in order: clone size, J gene, V gene, D gene, CDR3 DNA, CDR3 protein. The D gene is left open where the match is weak. Rows may omit the clone size; those that give it use once, few, many or a size class.

few TRBJ1-2 TRBV25-1 NA TGTGCCAGCAGTAGACCAGGGGACTATGGCTACACCTTC CASSRPGDYGYTF
few TRBJ2-1 TRBV2 NA TGTGCCAGCAACCCATACAATGAGCAGTTCTTC CASNPYNEQFF
NA TRBJ1-2 TRBV27 NA TGTGCCAGCAGCCCCAAGGGGCACTATGGCTACACCTTC CASSPKGHYGYTF
NA TRBJ2-7 TRBV6-6 TRBD1 TGTGCCAGCAGCCCCGGGACAGGGATCCACGAGCAGTACTTC CASSPGTGIHEQYF
NA TRBJ2-7 TRBV18 NA TGTGCCAGCTCACCAGCGGGGAGCTCCTACGAGCAGTACTTC CASSPAGSSYEQYF
many TRBJ2-7 TRBV30 NA TGTGCCTGGAGAGATGAGACCGGGACCCAGGCGAGATACGAGCAGTACTTC CAWRDETGTQARYEQYF
few TRBJ2-7 TRBV7-8 TRBD2 TGTGCCAGCAGCTTTTCTGGGCGGGGGATGGGAGAGCAGTACTTC CASSFSGRGMGEQYF
NA TRBJ1-3 TRBV5-1 NA TGCGCCAGCAGCCCCAGGACGGCTGGAAACACCATATATTTT CASSPRTAGNTIYF
NA TRBJ2-7 TRBV7-3 NA TGTGCCAGCAGCTTAGTGACAGAGCATTCCTACGAGCAGTACTTC CASSLVTEHSYEQYF
few TRBJ2-7 TRBV14 TRBD2 TGTGCCAGCAGCCACTGGGGGACTAGCGGGAGGGCCACATACGAGCAGTACTTC CASSHWGTSGRATYEQYF
few TRBJ2-7 TRBV4-3 NA TGCGCCAGCAGCTTGGCAGGGCAGTCGAGTGACGAGCAGTACTTC CASSLAGQSSDEQYF
few TRBJ1-3 TRBV19 NA TGTGCCAGTATGACGGACTTCTCTGGAAACACCATATATTTT CASMTDFSGNTIYF
few TRBJ2-5 TRBV7-2 NA TGTGCCAGCAGCCCGGGCGGAACAATCGGCCAAGAGACCCAGTACTTC CASSPGGTIGQETQYF
few TRBJ2-1 TRBV18 TRBD2 TGTGCCAGCTCACCCGAAGGACTAGCGGGAGGCAATGAGCAGTTCTTC CASSPEGLAGGNEQFF
few TRBJ1-2 TRBV6-5 TRBD1 TGTGCCATCAGTGACAGGGGGCGCGATGGCTACACCTTC CAISDRGRDGYTF
NA TRBJ1-2 TRBV5-6 TRBD1 TGTGCCAGCAGCCCCCAGGACAGGGCGGGATACTATGGCTACACCTTC CASSPQDRAGYYGYTF
few TRBJ2-5 TRBV6-6 NA TGTGCCTCCTGGGCAGGGTGGGAGACCCAGTACTTC CASWAGWETQYF
NA TRBJ1-4 TRBV15 NA TGTGCCACCAACCCAGGGCCCGAATATGAAAAACTGTTTTTT CATNPGPEYEKLFF
NA TRBJ1-1 TRBV30 NA TGTGCCTGGAGTCCCGACAGGAACACTGAAGCTTTCTTT CAWSPDRNTEAFF
NA TRBJ1-1 TRBV27 TRBD1 TGTGCCAGCAGTTCGGACAGGGCACCTGATCTGAACACTGAAGCTTTCTTT CASSSDRAPDLNTEAFF
NA TRBJ2-7 TRBV6-5 TRBD1 TGTGCCAGCAGTTACGCCGACAGGGGATCCCACGAGCAGTACTTC CASSYADRGSHEQYF
NA TRBJ1-5 TRBV10-3 NA TGTGCCAGCAGTTACGTGAATCAGCCCCAGCATTTT CASSYVNQPQHF
few TRBJ1-5 TRBV27 NA TGTGCCAGCAGTTTCAAATCCCCCAGGGTCAGGGGCAATCAGCCCCAGCATTTT CASSFKSPRVRGNQPQHF
NA TRBJ1-1 TRBV9 NA TGTGCCAGCATCCCAACTAGGGACACTGAAGCTTTCTTT CASIPTRDTEAFF